This paragraph reports one T cell receptor beta chain. This specimen belongs to a study of cytomegalovirus exposure and HLA in healthy donors. It was with 60 Vbeta and 13 Jbeta primers that the PCR ran. The protocol was immunoSEQ multiplex PCR, while the TCRdb copy is restricted to in-frame clones and leaves out a portion. The sample records some 100,000 clones, more than 60% being singletons. With V trimmed by 5 bases and J by 5 bases, 4 bases remained unmatched. Germline V gene data show CDR1 as MNHEY and CDR2 as SMNVEV (reference sequence). This CDR3 spans 15 amino acids. The TCR originated in a woman younger than 35 in good health and CMV-seropositive. The chain has TRBV27 and TRBJ2-5, with 14 nucleotides matching TRBD2. Material for sequencing was PBMCs. DNA for the CDR3: TGTGCCAGCAGTCCAGGGACTAGCGGGAGCGAGACCCAGTACTTC. It is translated as CASSPGTSGSETQYF.